This T cell receptor beta chain was identified in a study of CD8 T cells in Susac syndrome. About the research overall: Patients with Susac syndrome had blood drawn and were at that point therapy-naive, on corticosteroids, or on intravenous immunoglobulin alone.

Overall study findings and caveats: The number of Susac-specific public clones found was around 16 in total CD8+ repertoires and several in CD8+ TEMRA repertoires.

With 5 bases removed from V and 5 bases from J, the gap between germline ends came to 18 bases. CDR3 size: 15 residues. Comments on this clonotype: Its antigen is currently unknown.

The RNA, roughly 0.5 to 1 ug, was put through reverse transcription using random hexamers. TCRdb reanalysed the immunoSEQ multiplex PCR reads using MiXCR and keeps one entry per CDR3 protein. The sample holds about 80,000 distinct CDR3 sequences, 90% to 95% seen once. Material for sequencing was CD8+ T cells from PBMCs. The chain uses TRBV12-3 or TRBV12-4 and TRBJ2-5, with D tentatively TRBD2 (5 bases). This receptor was obtained from a human donor with Susac syndrome. DNA of the CDR3: TGTGCCAGCAGTACGCTAGCAGTAGAGTGGGAGACCCAGTACTTC. Residues: CASSTLAVEWETQYF.